The TCR beta chain under discussion was sequenced for a study of T cell changes during pregnancy in multiple sclerosis. CDR3 length: 16 amino acids. J gave up 13 bases and V 1 base, and 11 bases lay outside the gene matches. The germline V gene encodes CDR1 LNHDA and CDR2 SQIVND (reference sequence). The table came from immunoSEQ multiplex PCR; TCRdb's copy has only in-frame clones and leaves some out. The sample records roughly 110,000 clones, around 90% being singletons. The V call is TRBV19, the J call TRBJ1-6, with 9 bases lining up with TRBD1. The specimen was peripheral blood, collected in the third trimester of pregnancy. The source of this sequence is a female donor in good health, enrolled as a control in a pregnancy study. The CDR3 is CASSIAPGQGIAPLHF. The DNA for the CDR3 is TGTGCCAGTAGTATAGCCCCGGGACAGGGAATTGCGCCCCTCCACTTT.